This T cell receptor beta chain derives from a study of OX40 agonist ivuxolimab in advanced cancers. Study outcomes and limitations: Some patients who did not respond also had low normalized T-cell clonal expansion.

Losses at the gene ends were 4 bases for V and 5 bases for J; bases not matched to a gene: 13. The CDR3 loop spans 16 amino acids. Germline V gives CDR1 SGHRS, CDR2 YFSETQ. Generated by immunoSEQ multiplex PCR, the TCRdb table keeps only in-frame clones and is missing some. The sample carries 55,000 to 85,000 clones, roughly 90% recorded once. In regard to this clone: Its target is unknown.

This material consisted of CD4+ or CD8+ T cells sorted from blood, taken in a trial of the OX40 agonist ivuxolimab. This chain connects TRBV5-1 to TRBJ2-7; TRBD1 agrees at 9 bases. The sequence came from an adult with an advanced solid tumor such as melanoma, head and neck, liver or kidney cancer. The CDR3 DNA follows: TGCGCCAGCAGCGGATATAGGACAGGGGAAGGAGACGAGCAGTACTTC. Its protein product is CASSGYRTGEGDEQYF.